This TCR beta chain was obtained from a study of blood T cell repertoires in COVID-19 (dated by TCRdb to the early 2020s). Some background on the complete study: Samples from collaborators originated in the United States, Italy and Spain and spanned both the acute and convalescent phases of COVID-19. The repertoires were made available in a free public database intended to serve as a resource for research on the immune response to SARS-CoV-2. The dataset comprised deeply sampled blood TCRbeta repertoires from subjects exposed to, actively infected with, or recovered from COVID-19. Where available, HLA class I and class II types were obtained from metadata supplied by the sample provider rather than from assay-based typing. Nearly every sample came with metadata listing a de-identified subject ID, COVID-19 status, age in years and sex. Samples were obtained from the ongoing ImmuneRACE study (first 160 participants) and from 1,254 subjects provided by 6 global collaborators. The prospective study material was composed of cDNA or gDNA derived from T cells, B-cell-depleted T cells, or PBMCs. Overall results and qualifications from the work: Clinical and demographic metadata were provided uncurated, with the amount varying by source and participant.

The trim is 0 bases for V and 4 bases for J, with a gap of 10 bases between the germline ends. The germline V gene provides CDR1 MNHEY and CDR2 SVGAGI. The CDR3 contains 15 residues, cysteine and phenylalanine counted. Here the CDR3 DNA is all that survives: 45 bases in frame from base 1. In the prospective study, participants were about 18 to 95 years old, resided in 24 geographic areas of the United States, and were enrolled through a virtual design. In the prospective study, cohorts were assigned on the basis of participant-reported clinical history obtained from a screening survey and a study questionnaire. In the prospective study, whole blood, serum and a nasopharyngeal or oropharyngeal swab were collected from each participant by mobile phlebotomists. Prospective study participants could optionally give additional blood draws and questionnaires over an approximately 2-month period. Before DNA extraction, prospective study blood samples were shipped either frozen or at room temperature.

The immunoSEQ Assay, a bias-controlled multiplex PCR, was used to amplify TCRbeta CDR3 regions from genomic DNA. The study's own analysis went as follows. Within the assay, amplification of reference gene primers was used to estimate how many nucleated cells each sample contained. Sequence reads were collapsed and filtered to measure the absolute abundance of every unique TCRbeta CDR3 rearrangement. For each sample, productive Simpson clonality was calculated by taking the square root of Simpson's diversity index across productive rearrangements. This is the immuneACCESS table as TCRdb keeps it, with only in-frame sequences that have V and J called. A part of the clones is gone; compared with another copy, unresolved V genes explain less than half, and the rest is unexplained. That table supplies the V and J calls and clone size; D and trimming were determined from the DNA. This sample has roughly 220,000 clones in its table, and roughly 88% of those were observed once. About 15% of the sample is held by the ten biggest clonotypes.

As concerns this clone: This clone's antigen is unknown. The input lacks base qualities; no much larger clone sits a single base away.

The sequence was obtained from a woman in her forties or fifties with acute COVID-19. The rearranged segments are TRBV6-5 and TRBJ1-5; no D gene can be assigned with confidence. The sequencing input was PBMCs or T cells enriched from blood (not recorded which). This receptor has the CDR3 CASSYSINGNQPQHF. The sequenced DNA: TGTGCCAGCAGTTACTCGATAAACGGGAATCAGCCCCAGCATTTT.